The 26 T cell receptor beta chains given below trace back to one sample, sequenced in a study of monozygotic twins with inflammatory bowel disease. TCRdb re-called the 5' RACE reads and shows each CDR3 protein once, DNA omitted. The sample has 200,000 to 250,000 distinct CDR3 sequences. The sequenced material came from blood. Source of these receptors: a human donor with ulcerative colitis or Crohn's disease, or a healthy co-twin of an affected twin (not recorded which).

The genes are TRBV27 and TRBJ1-1; as DNA is missing, the TRBD1 call by TCRdb cannot be tested. The CDR3 is 14 amino acids. In germline, CDR1 is MNHEY, CDR2 SMNVEV (reference sequence). The CDR3 sequence is CASRTGGVSTEAFF.

This chain connects TRBV15 to TRBJ1-3; with no DNA, the TCRdb D assignment of TRBD1 cannot be verified. Germline V gene sequence: CDR1 LNHNV, CDR2 YYDKDF (reference sequence). CDR3 length: 18 residues. The chain's CDR3 is CATSRDREGERAWNTIYF.

This chain joins TRBV18 and TRBJ2-2. The CDR3 runs 14 residues. The germline CDR1 and CDR2 sequences are KGHSH and LQKENI. CDR3 sequence reads: CASSPLANTGELFF. The full variable domain, in which reference TRBV18 and TRBJ2-2 provide the parts outside the CDR3, is NAGVMQNPRHLVRRRGQEARLRCSPMKGHSHVYWYRQLPEEGLKFMVYLQKENIIDESGMPKERFSAEFPKEGPSILRIQQVVRGDSAAYFCASSPLANTGELFFGEGSRLTVL.

The chain couples TRBV4-2 to TRBJ2-1; the D call of TRBD2 rests on TCRdb alone, since no DNA is present to check it. Germline CDR1 and CDR2: LGHNA and YNFKEQ. The CDR3 sequence is 18 residues long. The CDR3 sequence: CASSQDPSGSLLDNEQFF.

V is TRBV6-5 and J is TRBJ2-1; TCRdb outputs TRBD1, but without DNA this stays unchecked. The CDR3 totals 16 residues. Germline V gene sequence: CDR1 MNHEY, CDR2 SVGAGI. The CDR3 region is CASSYGTGGKRNEQFF.

The V call is TRBV12-3 or TRBV12-4, the J call TRBJ1-1. CDR3 size: 11 residues. CDR3 region: CASSFGELGFF.

The V call is TRBV5-4, the J call TRBJ1-1; absent DNA, TCRdb's TRBD1 call cannot be checked. CDR1 and CDR2 (germline): SGHNT, YYREEE (reference sequence). The length of the CDR3 is 15 residues. The CDR3 loop reads CASSLGRTGNTEAFF.

The chain employs TRBV6-5 and TRBJ2-7; with no DNA, the TCRdb D assignment of TRBD2 cannot be verified. The CDR3 totals 15 residues. CDR1 and CDR2 from the germline V gene are MNHEY and SVGAGI. CDR3 in amino acids: CASSYSASGSSQQYF.

The gene calls are TRBV2 and TRBJ2-4; TCRdb picks TRBD1, but there is no DNA to check that call. The V gene's germline CDR1 is SNHLY and CDR2 FYNNEI. This CDR3 comprises 16 residues. This chain's CDR3 is CASSEMPGSPKNIQYF.

The V gene is TRBV12-3 or TRBV12-4, the J gene TRBJ2-1; TCRdb gives TRBD1 as the D gene, but with no DNA this cannot be confirmed. The CDR3 is 14 amino acids. The CDR3 loop is CASSLNRGLNEQFF.

The chain carries TRBV27 and TRBJ1-1; with no DNA, the TCRdb D assignment of TRBD1 cannot be verified. The CDR3 runs to 15 residues. Germline values: CDR1 MNHEY, CDR2 SMNVEV (reference sequence). This CDR3 reads CASSPQGAGITEAFF.

This sequence joins TRBV20-1 and TRBJ2-7. Germline loops: CDR1 DFQATT, CDR2 SNEGSKA (reference sequence). CDR3 length: 13 residues. The CDR3: CSARDLELLEQYF.

The rearrangement uses TRBV4-2 and TRBJ2-1; TCRdb reports TRBD2, a call that lacks DNA to check it against. Germline loops: CDR1 LGHNA, CDR2 YNFKEQ. This CDR3 is built from 13 residues. The CDR3 sequence: CASSQDAVGEQFF.

The chain couples TRBV10-3 to TRBJ2-5; the D call of TRBD1 rests on TCRdb alone, since no DNA is present to check it. Germline V CDR1 and CDR2: ENHRY, SYGVKD. This CDR3 has 15 amino acids. The CDR3 loop is CAVAPLTGGRETQYF.

The V gene is TRBV2, the J gene TRBJ1-1; TCRdb designates TRBD1, a call that cannot be tested without DNA. The CDR3 is 14 residues long. The germline V gene has CDR1 SNHLY and CDR2 FYNNEI. The CDR3 sequence is CASSKDRGYTEAFF.

The chain links TRBV7-2 to TRBJ1-2. CDR1 is SGHTA and CDR2 is FQGNSA in the germline V gene. The CDR3 length is 16 residues. The CDR3 protein is CASSLEGISKTYGYTF.

J is TRBJ2-1 and V is TRBV7-2; the D call of TRBD1 rests on TCRdb alone, since no DNA is present to check it. This CDR3 has 15 residues. Per the germline V gene, CDR1 is SGHTA and CDR2 is FQGNSA. This CDR3 reads CASVPGEGAGNEQFF.

The rearrangement links TRBV6-6 to TRBJ2-1; without DNA, the TCRdb call of TRBD2 cannot be checked. Germline-derived CDR1 and CDR2 are MNHNY and SVGAGI (reference sequence). The CDR3 totals 14 residues. This chain's CDR3 is CASIERGGPNEQFF.

The chain links TRBV20-1 to TRBJ2-7. The CDR3 is 11 amino acids. From germline, CDR1 is DFQATT and CDR2 SNEGSKA (reference sequence). CDR3: CSALTFNEQYF.

The chain recombines TRBV11-2 with TRBJ2-7; checking the TCRdb D call of TRBD2 is not possible without DNA. The CDR3 is made up of 18 amino acids. Germline CDR1 reads SGHAT; CDR2 reads FQNNGV. The CDR3 protein is CASSPRLAGGPGAYEQYF.

This chain uses TRBV6-5 with TRBJ2-7; absent DNA, TCRdb's TRBD1 call cannot be checked. Germline CDR1 reads MNHEY; CDR2 reads SVGAGI. This CDR3 comprises 13 residues. The CDR3 sequence is CASSNPEVGGLIF.

The chain uses TRBV19 and TRBJ2-7; absent DNA, TCRdb's TRBD2 call cannot be checked. The germline V gene has CDR1 LNHDA and CDR2 SQIVND (reference sequence). The CDR3 runs to 16 residues. CDR3 region: CASSIGLAGAGHEQYF.

This chain connects TRBV7-3 to TRBJ2-3; the TCRdb call, TRBD2, lacks DNA for checking. CDR1 is SGHTA and CDR2 is FQGTGA in the germline V gene. This CDR3 region has 17 residues. The CDR3 loop reads CASSLSGTSGGQDTQYF.

The V gene is TRBV4-3, the J gene TRBJ2-5; the D call from TCRdb, TRBD2, cannot be confirmed without DNA. CDR1 and CDR2 (germline): LGHNA, YSLEER. The CDR3 sequence is 14 residues long. The chain's CDR3 is CASSQEASGGTQYF.

This chain connects TRBV6-2 or TRBV6-3 to TRBJ2-7; TCRdb gives TRBD1 as the D gene, but with no DNA this cannot be confirmed. CDR1 MNHEY and CDR2 SVGEGT come from the germline V gene. The CDR3 spans 16 residues. CDR3 in amino acids: CASSQWNRESSYEQYF.

The chain links TRBV7-9 to TRBJ2-5; absent DNA, TCRdb's TRBD1 call cannot be checked. CDR1 is SEHNR and CDR2 is FQNEAQ in the germline V gene (reference sequence). This CDR3 region has 15 residues. CDR3 in amino acids: CASSQFGRKQETQYF. Drawing the rest from reference TRBV7-9 and TRBJ2-5, the complete variable domain is DTGVSQNPRHKITKRGQNVTFRCDPISEHNRLYWYRQTLGQGPEFLTYFQNEAQLEKSRLLSDRFSAERPKGSFSTLEIQRTEQGDSAMYLCASSQFGRKQETQYFGPGTRLLVL.